This T cell receptor beta chain was captured by sequencing in a study of CD8 T cells in Susac syndrome. Negative isolation yielded the CD8+ and CD4+ T cells, while FACS enriched the TEMRA cells. An input of about 0.5 to 1 ug of RNA was subjected to reverse transcription using random hexamers. immunoSEQ multiplex PCR amplified TCR beta CDR3 across 54 Vbeta, 13 Jbeta. TCRdb itself ran the immunoSEQ multiplex PCR reads through MiXCR, one entry per CDR3 protein. The sample has approximately 46,000 distinct CDR3 sequences, over 90% seen once. The CDR3 covers 16 residues. Germline assignment: CDR1 MGHRA and CDR2 YSYEKL. Trimming stripped 0 bases from V and 4 bases from J, with 16 bases between.

The V gene is TRBV4-1, the J gene TRBJ2-7; D perhaps matches TRBD1 (6 bases). This receptor was identified in a human donor in good health. Sequencing was done on a sample of CD8+ T cells from PBMCs. CDR3 bases: TGCGCCAGCAGCCAAGATCTACAGGGTTCCGTATACGAGCAGTACTTC. It translates to CASSQDLQGSVYEQYF.